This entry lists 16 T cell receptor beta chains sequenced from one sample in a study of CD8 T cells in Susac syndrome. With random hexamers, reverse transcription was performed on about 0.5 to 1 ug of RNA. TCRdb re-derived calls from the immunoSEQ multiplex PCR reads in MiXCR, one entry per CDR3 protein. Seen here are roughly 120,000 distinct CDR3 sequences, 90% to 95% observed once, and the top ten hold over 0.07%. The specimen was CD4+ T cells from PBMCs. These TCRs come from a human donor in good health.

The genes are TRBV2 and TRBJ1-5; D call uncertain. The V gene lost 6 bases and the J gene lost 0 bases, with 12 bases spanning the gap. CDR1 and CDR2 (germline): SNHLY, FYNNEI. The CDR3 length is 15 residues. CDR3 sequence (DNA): TGTGCCAGCAGCGGGCCGTACTATAGCAATCAGCCCCAGCATTTT. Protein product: CASSGPYYSNQPQHF.

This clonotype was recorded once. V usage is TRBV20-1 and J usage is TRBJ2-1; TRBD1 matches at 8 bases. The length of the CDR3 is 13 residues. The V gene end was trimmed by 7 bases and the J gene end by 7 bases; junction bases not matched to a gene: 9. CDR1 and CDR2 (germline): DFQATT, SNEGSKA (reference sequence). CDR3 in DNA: TGCAGTGGCAGGGGGCCTATAGGGAATGAGCAGTTCTTC. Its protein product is CSGRGPIGNEQFF.

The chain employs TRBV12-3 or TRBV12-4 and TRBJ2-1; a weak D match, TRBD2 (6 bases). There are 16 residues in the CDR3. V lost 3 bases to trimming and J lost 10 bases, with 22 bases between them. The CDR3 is CASSFRTTPPHREQFF. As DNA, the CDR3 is TGTGCCAGCAGTTTTCGGACTACCCCTCCACATAGGGAGCAGTTCTTC.

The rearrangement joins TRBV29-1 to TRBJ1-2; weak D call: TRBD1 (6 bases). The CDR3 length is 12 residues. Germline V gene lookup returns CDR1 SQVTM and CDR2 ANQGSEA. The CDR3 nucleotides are TGCAGTGCCAACAGGGCCAACTATGGCTACACCTTC. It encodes CSANRANYGYTF.

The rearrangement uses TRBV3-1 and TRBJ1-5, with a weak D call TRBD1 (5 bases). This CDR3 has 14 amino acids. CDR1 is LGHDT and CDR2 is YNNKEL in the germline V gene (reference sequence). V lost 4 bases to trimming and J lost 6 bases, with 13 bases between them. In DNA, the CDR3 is TGTGCCAGCAGCCCGGGGACGGAACCTCAGCCCCAGCATTTT. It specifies CASSPGTEPQPQHF.

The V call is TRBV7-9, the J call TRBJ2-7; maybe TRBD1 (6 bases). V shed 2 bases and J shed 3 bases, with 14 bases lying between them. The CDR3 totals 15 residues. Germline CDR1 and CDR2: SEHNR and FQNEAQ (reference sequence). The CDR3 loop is CASSLSGQLNYEQYF. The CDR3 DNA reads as TGTGCCAGCAGCTTATCAGGACAGCTCAACTACGAGCAGTACTTC. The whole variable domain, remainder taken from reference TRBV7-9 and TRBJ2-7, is DTGVSQNPRHKITKRGQNVTFRCDPISEHNRLYWYRQTLGQGPEFLTYFQNEAQLEKSRLLSDRFSAERPKGSFSTLEIQRTEQGDSAMYLCASSLSGQLNYEQYFGPGTRLTVT.

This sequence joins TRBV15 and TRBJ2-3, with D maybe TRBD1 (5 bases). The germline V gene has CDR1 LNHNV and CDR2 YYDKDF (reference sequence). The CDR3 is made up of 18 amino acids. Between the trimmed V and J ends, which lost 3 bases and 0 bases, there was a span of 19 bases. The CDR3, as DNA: TGTGCCACCAGCAGCATCTTCGGTCGCTCAGGGAGCACAGATACGCAGTATTTT. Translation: CATSSIFGRSGSTDTQYF.

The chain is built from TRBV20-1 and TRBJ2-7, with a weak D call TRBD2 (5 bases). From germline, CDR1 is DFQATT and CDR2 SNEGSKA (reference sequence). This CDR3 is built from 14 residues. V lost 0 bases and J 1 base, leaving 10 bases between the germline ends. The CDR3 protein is CSARDRRTSYEQYF. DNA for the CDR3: TGCAGTGCTAGAGATCGAAGGACTTCCTACGAGCAGTACTTC.

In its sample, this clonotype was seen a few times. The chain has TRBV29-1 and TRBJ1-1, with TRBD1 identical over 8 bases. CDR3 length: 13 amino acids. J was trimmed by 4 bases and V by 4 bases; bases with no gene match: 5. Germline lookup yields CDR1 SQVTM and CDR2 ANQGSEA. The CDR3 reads CSVVKTGVTEAFF. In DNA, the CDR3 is TGCAGCGTTGTAAAGACAGGGGTCACTGAAGCTTTCTTT.

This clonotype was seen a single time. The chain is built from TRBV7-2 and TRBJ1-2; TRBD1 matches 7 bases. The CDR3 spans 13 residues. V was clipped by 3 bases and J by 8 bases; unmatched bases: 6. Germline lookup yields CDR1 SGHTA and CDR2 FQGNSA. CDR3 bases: TGTGCCAGCAGCTTGACAGGGTTTGGAGGCTACACCTTC. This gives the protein CASSLTGFGGYTF.

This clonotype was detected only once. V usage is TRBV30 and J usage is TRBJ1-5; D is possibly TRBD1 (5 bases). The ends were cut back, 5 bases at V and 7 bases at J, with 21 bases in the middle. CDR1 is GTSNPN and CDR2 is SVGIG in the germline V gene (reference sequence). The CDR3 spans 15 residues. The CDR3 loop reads CAWGRDASEEQPQHF. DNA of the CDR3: TGTGCCTGGGGCCGGGACGCATCGGAGGAGCAGCCCCAGCATTTT.

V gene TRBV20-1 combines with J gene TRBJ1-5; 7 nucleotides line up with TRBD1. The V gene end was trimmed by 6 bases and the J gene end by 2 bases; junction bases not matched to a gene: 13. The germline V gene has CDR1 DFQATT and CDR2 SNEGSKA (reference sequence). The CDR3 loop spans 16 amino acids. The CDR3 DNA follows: TGCAGTGCCGACCGGAGCAGGGGGGACCGCAATCAGCCCCAGCATTTT. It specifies CSADRSRGDRNQPQHF.

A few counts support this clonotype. The CDR3 region has the DNA TGTGCCAGCAGCTTGGGGTTATACAATGAGCAGTTCTTC. Amino acid sequence: CASSLGLYNEQFF. The chain carries TRBV7-8 and TRBJ2-1; D remains unclear. Germline loops: CDR1 SGHVS, CDR2 FQNEAQ. V was trimmed by 3 bases and J by 4 bases, leaving 7 bases between them. The CDR3 runs 13 residues. Based on the CDR3 plus reference TRBV7-8 and TRBJ2-1, the full variable domain is GAGVSQSPRYKVAKRGQDVALRCDPISGHVSLFWYQQALGQGPEFLTYFQNEAQLDKSGLPSDRFFAERPEGSVSTLKIQRTQQEDSAVYLCASSLGLYNEQFFGPGTRLTVL.

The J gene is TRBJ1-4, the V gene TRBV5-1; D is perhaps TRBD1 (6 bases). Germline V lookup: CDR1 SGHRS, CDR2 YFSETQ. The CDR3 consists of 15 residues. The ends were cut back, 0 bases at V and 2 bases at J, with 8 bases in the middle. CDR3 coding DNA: TGCGCCAGCAGCTTGGGGGGGGCGACTAATGAAAAACTGTTTTTT. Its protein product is CASSLGGATNEKLFF.

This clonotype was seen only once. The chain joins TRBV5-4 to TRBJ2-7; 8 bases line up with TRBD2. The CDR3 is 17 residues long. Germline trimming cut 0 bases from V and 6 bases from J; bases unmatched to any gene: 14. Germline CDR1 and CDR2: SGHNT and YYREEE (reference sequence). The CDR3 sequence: CASSLGTGGRQKSEQYF. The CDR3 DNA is TGTGCCAGCAGCTTGGGGACGGGAGGGCGCCAAAAAAGCGAGCAGTACTTC.

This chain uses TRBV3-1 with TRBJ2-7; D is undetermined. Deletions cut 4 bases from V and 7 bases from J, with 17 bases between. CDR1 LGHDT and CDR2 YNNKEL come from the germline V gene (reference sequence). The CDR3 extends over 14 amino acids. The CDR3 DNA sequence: TGTGCCAGCAGCCTCTACTCGTCCTCGAGGGAGCAGTACTTC. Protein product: CASSLYSSSREQYF.